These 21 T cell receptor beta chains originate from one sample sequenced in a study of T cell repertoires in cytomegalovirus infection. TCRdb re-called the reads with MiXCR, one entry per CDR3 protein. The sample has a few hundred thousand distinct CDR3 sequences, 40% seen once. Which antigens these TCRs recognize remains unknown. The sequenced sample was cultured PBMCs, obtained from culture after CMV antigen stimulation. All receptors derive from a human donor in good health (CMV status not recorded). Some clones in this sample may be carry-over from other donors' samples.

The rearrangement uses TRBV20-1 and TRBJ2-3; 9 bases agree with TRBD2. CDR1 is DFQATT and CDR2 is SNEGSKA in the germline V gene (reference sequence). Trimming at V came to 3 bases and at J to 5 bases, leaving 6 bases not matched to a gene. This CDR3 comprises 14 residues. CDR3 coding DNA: TGCAGTGCTAGCCCAGCGGGAGGAGTAGATACGCAGTATTTT. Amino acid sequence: CSASPAGGVDTQYF.

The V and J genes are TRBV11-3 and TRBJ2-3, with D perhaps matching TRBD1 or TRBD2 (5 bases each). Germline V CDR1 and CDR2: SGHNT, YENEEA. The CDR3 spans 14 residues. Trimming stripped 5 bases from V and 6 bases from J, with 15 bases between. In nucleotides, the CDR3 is TGTGCCAGCAGCCCGGGACGCTCCGGGGATACGCAGTATTTT. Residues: CASSPGRSGDTQYF.

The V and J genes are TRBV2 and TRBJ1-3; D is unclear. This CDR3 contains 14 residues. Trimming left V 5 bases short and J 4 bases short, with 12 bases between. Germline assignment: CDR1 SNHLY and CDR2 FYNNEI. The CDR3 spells CASSYDTPGNTIYF. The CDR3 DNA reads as TGTGCCAGCAGTTACGACACGCCGGGAAACACCATATATTTT.

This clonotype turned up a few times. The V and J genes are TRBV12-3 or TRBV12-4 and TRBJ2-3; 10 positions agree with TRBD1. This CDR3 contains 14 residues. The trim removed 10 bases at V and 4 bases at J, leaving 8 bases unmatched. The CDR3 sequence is CATQGDRGPDTQYF. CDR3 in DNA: TGTGCCACCCAGGGGGACAGGGGCCCAGATACGCAGTATTTT.

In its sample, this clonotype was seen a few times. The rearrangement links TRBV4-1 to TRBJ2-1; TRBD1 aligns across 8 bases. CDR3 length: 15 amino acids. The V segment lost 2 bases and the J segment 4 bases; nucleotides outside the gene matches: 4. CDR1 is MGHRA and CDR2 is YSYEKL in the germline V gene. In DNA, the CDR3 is TGCGCCAGCAGCCAACCTCGGGACAGGTACAATGAGCAGTTCTTC. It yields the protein CASSQPRDRYNEQFF.

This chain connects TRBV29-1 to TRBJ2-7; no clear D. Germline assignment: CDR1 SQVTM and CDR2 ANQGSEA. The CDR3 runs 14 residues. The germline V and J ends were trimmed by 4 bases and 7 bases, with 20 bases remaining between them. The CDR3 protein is CSVGRPFMPREQYF. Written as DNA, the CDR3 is TGCAGCGTTGGCCGTCCTTTTATGCCTAGGGAGCAGTACTTC.

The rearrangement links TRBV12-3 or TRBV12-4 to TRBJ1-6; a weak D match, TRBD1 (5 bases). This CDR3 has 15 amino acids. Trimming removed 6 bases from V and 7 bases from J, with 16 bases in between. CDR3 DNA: TGTGCCAGCAGACCGTGGGACCTTGGGAATTCACCCCTCCACTTT. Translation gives CASRPWDLGNSPLHF.

As DNA, the CDR3 is TGTGCCAGCAGTTACTCGAGACGTAAAGCTTTCTTT. Translation gives CASSYSRRKAFF. The rearrangement joins TRBV6-2 or TRBV6-3 to TRBJ1-1, with D unclear. CDR3 size: 12 residues. Germline V lookup: CDR1 MNHEY, CDR2 SVGEGT. The ends were cut back, 0 bases at V and 9 bases at J, with 8 bases in the middle.

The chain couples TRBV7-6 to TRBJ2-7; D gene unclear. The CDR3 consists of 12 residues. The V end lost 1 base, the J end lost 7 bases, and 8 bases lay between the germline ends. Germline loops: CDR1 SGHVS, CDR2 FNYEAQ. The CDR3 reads CASSLEYGEQYF. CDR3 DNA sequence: TGTGCCAGCAGCTTAGAGTACGGAGAGCAGTACTTC.

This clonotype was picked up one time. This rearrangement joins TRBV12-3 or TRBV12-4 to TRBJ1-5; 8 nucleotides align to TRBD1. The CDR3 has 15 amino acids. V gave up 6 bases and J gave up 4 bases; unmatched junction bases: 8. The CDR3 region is CASRQDRVGNQPQHF. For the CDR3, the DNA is TGTGCCAGCAGACAGGACAGGGTTGGAAATCAGCCCCAGCATTTT.

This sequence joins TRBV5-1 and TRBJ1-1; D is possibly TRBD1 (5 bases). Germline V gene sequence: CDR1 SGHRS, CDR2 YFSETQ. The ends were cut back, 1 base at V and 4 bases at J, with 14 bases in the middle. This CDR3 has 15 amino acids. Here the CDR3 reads CASSLSQGLITEAFF. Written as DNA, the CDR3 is TGCGCCAGCAGCTTGTCGCAGGGATTGATCACTGAAGCTTTCTTT.

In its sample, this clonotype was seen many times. The CDR3 protein is CASSAKSGGSYEQYF. For the CDR3, the DNA is TGTGCCAGCAGCGCAAAATCCGGAGGGTCCTACGAGCAGTACTTC. J is TRBJ2-7 and V is TRBV7-8, with TRBD2 as a possible D gene (6 bases). V lost 5 bases, J lost 1 base, and 15 bases lay in between. Germline CDR1 is SGHVS and CDR2 is FQNEAQ. The CDR3 consists of 15 residues.

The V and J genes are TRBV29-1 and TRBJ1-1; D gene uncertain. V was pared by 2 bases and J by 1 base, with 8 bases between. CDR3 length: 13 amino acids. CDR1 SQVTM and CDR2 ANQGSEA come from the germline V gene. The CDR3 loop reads CSVERAGNTEAFF. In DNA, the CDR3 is TGCAGCGTTGAAAGGGCAGGGAACACTGAAGCTTTCTTT.

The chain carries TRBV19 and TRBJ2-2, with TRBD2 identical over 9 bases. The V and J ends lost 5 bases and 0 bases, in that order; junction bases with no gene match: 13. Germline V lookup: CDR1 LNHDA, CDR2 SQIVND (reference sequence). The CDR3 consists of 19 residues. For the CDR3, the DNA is TGTGCCAGTAGTGCCGCGGGGGGGCCTGCCCTAACGAACACCGGGGAGCTGTTTTTT. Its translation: CASSAAGGPALTNTGELFF.

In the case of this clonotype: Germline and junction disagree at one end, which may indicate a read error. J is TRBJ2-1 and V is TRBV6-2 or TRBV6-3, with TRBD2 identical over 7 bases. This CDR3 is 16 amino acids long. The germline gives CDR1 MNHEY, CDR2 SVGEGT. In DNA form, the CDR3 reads TGTGCCAGCAGTGACTCCAAGCGGGACCCGTATGGTGAGCAGTTCTTC. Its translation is CASSDSKRDPYGEQFF.

As DNA, the CDR3 is TGCGCCAGCAGCCAGAGCCCAGGGGGGAATGAGCAGTTCTTC. This encodes CASSQSPGGNEQFF. The chain has TRBV4-1 and TRBJ2-1; weak D call: TRBD1 (7 bases). V shed 3 bases and J shed 7 bases, with 13 bases lying between them. The CDR3 consists of 14 residues. Germline V gene sequence: CDR1 MGHRA, CDR2 YSYEKL.

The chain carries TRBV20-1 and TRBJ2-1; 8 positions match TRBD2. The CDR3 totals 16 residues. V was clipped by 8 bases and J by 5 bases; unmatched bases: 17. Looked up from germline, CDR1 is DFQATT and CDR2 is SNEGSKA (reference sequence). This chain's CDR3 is CSSIASGVAGNNEQFF. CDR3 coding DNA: TGCAGTTCAATAGCCTCGGGGGTAGCGGGAAACAATGAGCAGTTCTTC.

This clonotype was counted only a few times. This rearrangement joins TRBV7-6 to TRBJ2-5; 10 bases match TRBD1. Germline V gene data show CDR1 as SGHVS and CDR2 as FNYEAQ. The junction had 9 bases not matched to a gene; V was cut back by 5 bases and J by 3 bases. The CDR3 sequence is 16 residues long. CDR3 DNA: TGTGCCAGCAGCCCTCTCCCGGGACAGGGGAAAGAGACCCAGTACTTC. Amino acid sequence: CASSPLPGQGKETQYF.

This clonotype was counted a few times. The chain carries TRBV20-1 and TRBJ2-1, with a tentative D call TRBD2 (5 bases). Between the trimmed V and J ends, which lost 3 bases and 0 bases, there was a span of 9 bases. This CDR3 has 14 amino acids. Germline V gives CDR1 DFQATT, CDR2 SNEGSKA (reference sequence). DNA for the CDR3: TGCAGTGCTAGGAGCGGAAGCTCCTACAATGAGCAGTTCTTC. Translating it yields CSARSGSSYNEQFF.

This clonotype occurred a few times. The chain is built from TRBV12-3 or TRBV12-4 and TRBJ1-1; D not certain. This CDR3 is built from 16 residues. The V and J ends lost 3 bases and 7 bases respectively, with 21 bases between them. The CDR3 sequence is CASSFSSHVRAYEAFF. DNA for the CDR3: TGTGCCAGCAGTTTCTCATCTCATGTTCGGGCTTATGAAGCTTTCTTT.

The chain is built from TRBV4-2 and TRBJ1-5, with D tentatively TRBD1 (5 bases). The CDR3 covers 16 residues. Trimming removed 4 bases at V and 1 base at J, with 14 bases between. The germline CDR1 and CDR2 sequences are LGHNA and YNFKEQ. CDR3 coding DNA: TGTGCCAGCAGCCCCGGAGGCAGGGAGAGCAATCAGCCCCAGCATTTT. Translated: CASSPGGRESNQPQHF.